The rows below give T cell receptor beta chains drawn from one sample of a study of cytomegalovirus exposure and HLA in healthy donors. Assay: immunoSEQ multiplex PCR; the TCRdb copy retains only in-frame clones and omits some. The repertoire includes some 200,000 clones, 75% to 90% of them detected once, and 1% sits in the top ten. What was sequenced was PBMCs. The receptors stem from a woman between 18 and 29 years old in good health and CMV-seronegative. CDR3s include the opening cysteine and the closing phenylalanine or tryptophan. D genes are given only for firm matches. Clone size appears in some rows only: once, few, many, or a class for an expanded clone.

cdr3_nt: TGTGCCAGCAGAGTAACTAGCGGGAGAGAGACCCAGTACTTC; cdr3_aa: CASRVTSGRETQYF; clone_size: .; v_call: TRBV2; j_call: TRBJ2-5; d_call: TRBD2
cdr3_nt: TGTGCCAGCAGCTTAGCGGCCAGGGCATCCTACGAGCAGTACTTC; cdr3_aa: CASSLAARASYEQYF; clone_size: .; v_call: TRBV7-2; j_call: TRBJ2-7; d_call: .
cdr3_nt: TGTGCCAGCAGCTCTCCTGGGGGACAGTTGGTAAATGAGCAGTTCTTC; cdr3_aa: CASSSPGGQLVNEQFF; clone_size: .; v_call: TRBV7-2; j_call: TRBJ2-1; d_call: TRBD1
cdr3_nt: TGTGCCAGCAGTTTGGGCGGGGCTAATTCACCCCTCCACTTT; cdr3_aa: CASSLGGANSPLHF; clone_size: .; v_call: TRBV27; j_call: TRBJ1-6; d_call: .
cdr3_nt: TGTGCCAGAAGCCGATCCCCATCACTAGCGGGGGGGCCAGATACGCAGTATTTT; cdr3_aa: CARSRSPSLAGGPDTQYF; clone_size: .; v_call: TRBV5-3; j_call: TRBJ2-3; d_call: TRBD2
cdr3_nt: TGTGCCAGCAGCCCAACGGGGAGGGTTGAAGCTTTCTTT; cdr3_aa: CASSPTGRVEAFF; clone_size: .; v_call: TRBV11-2; j_call: TRBJ1-1; d_call: .
cdr3_nt: TGTGCCAGTAGTTCGTGGGGGGGCGGGACAGATACGCAGTATTTT; cdr3_aa: CASSSWGGGTDTQYF; clone_size: .; v_call: TRBV19; j_call: TRBJ2-3; d_call: .
cdr3_nt: TGTGCCAGCAGCTTCCTAGCGGGAGGCACAGATACGCAGTATTTT; cdr3_aa: CASSFLAGGTDTQYF; clone_size: .; v_call: TRBV7-9; j_call: TRBJ2-3; d_call: TRBD2
cdr3_nt: TGCGCCAGCAGCCAAGATATCGGGACAGGGCTCTATGGCTACACCTTC; cdr3_aa: CASSQDIGTGLYGYTF; clone_size: .; v_call: TRBV4-3; j_call: TRBJ1-2; d_call: TRBD1
cdr3_nt: TGTGCCAGCAGTCAGGGACTAGGGACCTACAATGAGCAGTTCTTC; cdr3_aa: CASSQGLGTYNEQFF; clone_size: .; v_call: TRBV27; j_call: TRBJ2-1; d_call: TRBD2
cdr3_nt: TGTGCCAGCTCACCAGTAGGAGGGACAGCCCCCTACAATGAGCAGTTCTTC; cdr3_aa: CASSPVGGTAPYNEQFF; clone_size: .; v_call: TRBV18; j_call: TRBJ2-1; d_call: .
cdr3_nt: TGTGCCAGCAGTGAAGTCGGGGGCTCTGGAAACACCATATATTTT; cdr3_aa: CASSEVGGSGNTIYF; clone_size: few; v_call: TRBV6-1; j_call: TRBJ1-3; d_call: .
cdr3_nt: TGTGCCACCTCAAGGCAGGGAACGCATAACACCGGGGAGCTGTTTTTT; cdr3_aa: CATSRQGTHNTGELFF; clone_size: .; v_call: TRBV19; j_call: TRBJ2-2; d_call: .
cdr3_nt: TGTGCCAGCTCACTGCTGCGGGGAGATACGCAGTATTTT; cdr3_aa: CASSLLRGDTQYF; clone_size: .; v_call: TRBV18; j_call: TRBJ2-3; d_call: .
cdr3_nt: TGTGCCAGCAGCTCCCAGAGGATACTCACAGATACGCAGTATTTT; cdr3_aa: CASSSQRILTDTQYF; clone_size: .; v_call: TRBV11-2; j_call: TRBJ2-3; d_call: .
cdr3_nt: TGTGCCAGCAGTGAAGCAGGGGGCAGATCTACTACATCACCCCTCCACTTT; cdr3_aa: CASSEAGGRSTTSPLHF; clone_size: .; v_call: TRBV6-1; j_call: TRBJ1-6; d_call: TRBD1
cdr3_nt: TGTGCCAGCAGCTTCTCGAGGGCAGCTAGCACAGATACGCAGTATTTT; cdr3_aa: CASSFSRAASTDTQYF; clone_size: .; v_call: TRBV11-2; j_call: TRBJ2-3; d_call: .
cdr3_nt: TGTGCCAGCACCGTGGGGCGGGGGTTCTATGGCTACACCTTC; cdr3_aa: CASTVGRGFYGYTF; clone_size: .; v_call: TRBV2; j_call: TRBJ1-2; d_call: .
cdr3_nt: TGTGCCAGCAGCCAAGACAGGGATGGTTCACCCCTCCACTTT; cdr3_aa: CASSQDRDGSPLHF; clone_size: .; v_call: TRBV7-2; j_call: TRBJ1-6; d_call: TRBD1
cdr3_nt: TGTGCCAGCAGCGTAGCCCAGGGTGCGAACACTGAAGCTTTCTTT; cdr3_aa: CASSVAQGANTEAFF; clone_size: .; v_call: TRBV9; j_call: TRBJ1-1; d_call: .
cdr3_nt: TGTGCCAGCAGCTTACCGGGACAGGGGAACACCGGGGAGCTGTTTTTT; cdr3_aa: CASSLPGQGNTGELFF; clone_size: .; v_call: TRBV5-5; j_call: TRBJ2-2; d_call: TRBD1
cdr3_nt: TGTGCCAGCAGCCCGGGACTAGCGGGGGGTAACTATGAGCAGTTCTTC; cdr3_aa: CASSPGLAGGNYEQFF; clone_size: .; v_call: TRBV7-7; j_call: TRBJ2-1; d_call: TRBD2
cdr3_nt: TGTTCCAGCAGCTCCAACTACAATGAGCAGTTCTTC; cdr3_aa: CSSSSNYNEQFF; clone_size: once; v_call: TRBV7-9; j_call: TRBJ2-1; d_call: .
cdr3_nt: TGTGCCAGCAGCTTGATCACTAGCACAGATACGCAGTATTTT; cdr3_aa: CASSLITSTDTQYF; clone_size: .; v_call: TRBV5-5; j_call: TRBJ2-3; d_call: .
cdr3_nt: TGTGCCAGCAGCGCAAGTATGGGGACCGCTGACAGGGTGTACTTC; cdr3_aa: CASSASMGTADRVYF; clone_size: .; v_call: TRBV19; j_call: TRBJ2-7; d_call: TRBD1
cdr3_nt: TGCAGCGTTGTTACTAACTACAATGAGCAGTTCTTC; cdr3_aa: CSVVTNYNEQFF; clone_size: few; v_call: TRBV29-1; j_call: TRBJ2-1; d_call: .
cdr3_nt: TGTGCCAGCAGTTTACCGAATTACCGACAAGCTGGTGCAAATGAGCAGTTCTTC; cdr3_aa: CASSLPNYRQAGANEQFF; clone_size: .; v_call: TRBV27; j_call: TRBJ2-1; d_call: .
cdr3_nt: TGCAGCGTTGAAGTAGGCGGCGGAAACACCATATATTTT; cdr3_aa: CSVEVGGGNTIYF; clone_size: .; v_call: TRBV29-1; j_call: TRBJ1-3; d_call: .
cdr3_nt: TGCAGTGCTAGAGAGATTAGAAAACTGTTTTTT; cdr3_aa: CSAREIRKLFF; clone_size: .; v_call: TRBV20-1; j_call: TRBJ1-4; d_call: .
cdr3_nt: TGTGCCAGCAGCTTAAGACGCTTCCGAACGCGGTCCTATAATTCACCCCTCCACTTT; cdr3_aa: CASSLRRFRTRSYNSPLHF; clone_size: .; v_call: TRBV5-6; j_call: TRBJ1-6; d_call: .
cdr3_nt: TGTGCCAGCAGCCTGGATTTAAACAGGGCCTTGAACACTGAAGCTTTCTTT; cdr3_aa: CASSLDLNRALNTEAFF; clone_size: .; v_call: TRBV7-9; j_call: TRBJ1-1; d_call: .